The 25 T cell receptor beta chains below come from one sample, sequenced in a study of blood T cell repertoires in COVID-19. Profiling relied on immunoSEQ multiplex PCR, and the TCRdb table lists in-frame clones only, not all of them. The sample carries some 200,000 clones, 94% recorded once. The specimen sequenced was peripheral blood. These receptor sequences come from a man in his thirties or forties with COVID-19, enrolled during active disease.

Only one count was recorded for this clone. This chain joins TRBV7-9 and TRBJ1-6; 7 bases are a match to TRBD1. The length of the CDR3 is 16 residues. Trimming at V came to 0 bases and at J to 7 bases, leaving 6 bases not matched to a gene. CDR1 is SEHNR, CDR2 FQNEAQ, per germline (reference sequence). The CDR3 sequence: CASSLARGGGNSPLHF. Here the CDR3 DNA reads TGTGCCAGCAGCTTAGCCCGAGGAGGGGGCAATTCACCCCTCCACTTT.

The chain couples TRBV11-3 to TRBJ2-2, with TRBD1 as a possible D gene (6 bases). In germline, CDR1 is SGHNT, CDR2 YENEEA. The CDR3 runs 14 residues. Trimming stripped 5 bases from V and 3 bases from J, with 10 bases between. CDR3 residues: CASSRQAHTGELFF. CDR3 nucleotide sequence: TGTGCCAGCAGCCGACAGGCCCACACCGGGGAGCTGTTTTTT.

This sequence joins TRBV6-5 and TRBJ1-1; no firm D call. Germline CDR1 and CDR2: MNHEY and SVGAGI. The CDR3 is made up of 14 amino acids. The V and J ends lost 3 bases and 3 bases respectively, with 11 bases between them. CDR3 loop: CASSYRSSDTEAFF. As DNA, the CDR3 is TGTGCCAGCAGTTATAGATCGTCGGACACTGAAGCTTTCTTT.

This clone was seen only once. Distinct nucleotide sequences in the sample also encode this CDR3. V and J are TRBV7-9 and TRBJ2-7; D is ambiguous. Germline CDR1 SEHNR, CDR2 FQNEAQ (reference sequence). The CDR3 is made up of 11 amino acids. V was pared by 5 bases and J by 3 bases, with 5 bases between. The CDR3 here is CASSLYYEQYF. CDR3 nucleotides: TGTGCCAGCAGCCTCTACTACGAGCAGTACTTC.

The chain couples TRBV10-1 to TRBJ2-2, with a tentative D call TRBD2 (6 bases). V was clipped by 4 bases and J by 0 bases, with 12 bases between them. Germline values: CDR1 WNHNN, CDR2 SYGVQD (reference sequence). The CDR3 length is 16 residues. This CDR3 reads CASSARGGANTGELFF. CDR3 DNA: TGCGCCAGCAGTGCCCGGGGCGGGGCGAACACCGGGGAGCTGTTTTTT.

This chain connects TRBV3-1 (or the pseudogene TRBV3-2) to TRBJ2-7; possible D gene TRBD2, 6 bases. Trimming took 7 bases from V and 3 from J, leaving 10 bases between them. This CDR3 is 12 amino acids long. Germline-derived CDR1 and CDR2 are LGHDT and YNNKEL (reference sequence). For the CDR3, the DNA is TGTGCCAGCAAGGGACTCCACTACGAGCAGTACTTC. It specifies CASKGLHYEQYF.

The chain joins TRBV5-1 to TRBJ2-1; TRBD2 matches 11 bases. The germline V gene encodes CDR1 SGHRS and CDR2 YFSETQ. CDR3 length equals 15 residues. V lost 4 bases and J lost 4; bases outside the gene matches: 4. The DNA of the CDR3 is TGCGCCAGCAGCAAGTCTAGCGGGGGGTACAATGAGCAGTTCTTC. Translating it yields CASSKSSGGYNEQFF.

This chain connects TRBV6-6 to TRBJ1-2; tentative D call: TRBD1 (5 bases). Per the germline V gene, CDR1 is MNHNY and CDR2 is SVGAGI (reference sequence). Trimming shortened V by 2 bases and J by 3 bases, and 16 bases separated the two germline ends. The CDR3 sequence is 16 residues long. CDR3 loop: CASSYEGLLKDYGYTF. The CDR3 coding sequence is TGTGCCAGCAGTTACGAGGGACTCCTGAAGGACTATGGCTACACCTTC.

The V and J genes are TRBV6-5 and TRBJ2-5; 10 bases match TRBD1. The CDR3 extends over 11 amino acids. Germline CDR1 MNHEY, CDR2 SVGAGI. The V segment lost 8 bases and the J segment 7 bases; nucleotides outside the gene matches: 1. The chain's CDR3 is CASGTGATQYF. The CDR3 region has the DNA TGTGCCAGCGGGACAGGGGCGACCCAGTACTTC.

In this sample, this clone turned up once. The rearrangement links TRBV5-1 to TRBJ2-5; TRBD2 matches at 12 bases. With V trimmed by 5 bases and J by 9 bases, 11 bases remained unmatched. The CDR3 length is 15 residues. CDR1 is SGHRS, CDR2 YFSETQ, per germline. In DNA form, the CDR3 reads TGCGCCAGCAGAACTACTAGCGGGGGGCCCGGGGCCCAGTACTTC. Translated, it gives CASRTTSGGPGAQYF.

V and J are TRBV11-2 and TRBJ2-2; 7 nucleotides match TRBD2. Per the germline V gene, CDR1 is SGHAT and CDR2 is FQNNGV. J lost 2 bases, V lost 0 bases, and 6 bases had no gene match. The length of the CDR3 is 17 residues. CDR3 in amino acids: CASSLDWSGVNTGELFF. Here the CDR3 DNA reads TGTGCCAGCAGCTTAGATTGGAGCGGGGTTAACACCGGGGAGCTGTTTTTT. The variable domain in full, completed from reference TRBV11-2 and TRBJ2-2, reads EAGVAQSPRYKIIEKRQSVAFWCNPISGHATLYWYQQILGQGPKLLIQFQNNGVVDDSQLPKDRFSAERLKGVDSTLKIQPAKLEDSAVYLCASSLDWSGVNTGELFFGEGSRLTVL.

V and J are TRBV5-1 and TRBJ2-5; the match to TRBD2 covers 16 bases. Germline CDR1 SGHRS, CDR2 YFSETQ. V lost 3 bases and J lost 4; bases outside the gene matches: 9. The CDR3 is made up of 18 amino acids. The CDR3 DNA reads TGCGCCAGCAGCTCCGGTCAGGGGACTAGCGGGGGGGGAGAGACCCAGTACTTC. This sequence encodes CASSSGQGTSGGGETQYF.

DNA for the CDR3: TGCAGCGTAGGCGGGGGGGCCTATGGCTACACCTTC. It is translated as CSVGGGAYGYTF. The genes are TRBV29-1 and TRBJ1-2; possible D gene TRBD1, 6 bases. V lost 6 bases to trimming and J lost 4 bases, with 12 bases between them. The CDR3 length is 12 residues. Germline lookup yields CDR1 SQVTM and CDR2 ANQGSEA.

The chain employs TRBV5-1 and TRBJ2-7; 11 bases agree with TRBD2. J was trimmed by 3 bases and V by 0 bases; bases with no gene match: 2. Germline values: CDR1 SGHRS, CDR2 YFSETQ. The CDR3 totals 15 residues. The CDR3 is CASSLEGLAVYEQYF. CDR3 in DNA: TGCGCCAGCAGCTTGGAGGGACTAGCGGTCTACGAGCAGTACTTC.

J is TRBJ2-5 and V is TRBV12-3 or TRBV12-4; a possible D gene is TRBD1 (5 bases). The V end lost 6 bases, the J end lost 5 bases, and 10 bases lay between the germline ends. There are 12 residues in the CDR3. The CDR3 is CASSQGWETQYF. The CDR3 bases are TGTGCCAGCAGCCAGGGATGGGAGACCCAGTACTTC.

The rearrangement links TRBV11-2 to TRBJ1-4; 8 nucleotides line up with TRBD1. J lost 7 bases, V lost 5 bases, and 9 bases had no gene match. CDR1 and CDR2 (germline): SGHAT, FQNNGV. This CDR3 contains 15 residues. In DNA form, the CDR3 reads TGTGCCAGCAGCCAAGGACAGGGCCACAGTGAAAAACTGTTTTTT. Its protein product is CASSQGQGHSEKLFF.

V usage is TRBV5-1 and J usage is TRBJ2-7; weak D call: TRBD2 (5 bases). Germline V lookup: CDR1 SGHRS, CDR2 YFSETQ. Trimming removed 0 bases from V and 1 base from J, with 14 bases in between. CDR3 length: 16 residues. CDR3 nucleotides: TGCGCCAGCAGCTTGGTCGAGGGTCTGGCGTCCTACGAGCAGTACTTC. Encoded protein: CASSLVEGLASYEQYF.

This chain connects TRBV2 to TRBJ1-6; D gene unclear. There are 13 residues in the CDR3. V lost 7 bases, J lost 7 bases, and 11 bases lay in between. Germline CDR1 and CDR2: SNHLY and FYNNEI. Written as DNA, the CDR3 is TGTGCCAGCACCGTACAGAACAATTCACCCCTCCACTTT. Residues: CASTVQNNSPLHF.

On this clone itself: The sample has other DNA sequences that encode this CDR3 too. The chain carries TRBV2 and TRBJ1-5; TRBD1 matches 8 bases. The CDR3 loop spans 14 amino acids. The ends lost 6 bases at V and 4 bases at J; junction bases unmatched: 5. Germline lookup yields CDR1 SNHLY and CDR2 FYNNEI. The DNA for the CDR3 is TGTGCCAGCAGAGACGACAGGGGAAATCAGCCCCAGCATTTT. Its translation is CASRDDRGNQPQHF.

This clone was observed a single time. The chain carries TRBV27 and TRBJ2-2; D is undetermined. CDR1 is MNHEY and CDR2 is SMNVEV in the germline V gene (reference sequence). This CDR3 spans 12 amino acids. V gave up 6 bases and J gave up 5 bases, with 7 bases separating them. The CDR3 sequence is CASSFNTGELFF. In nucleotides, the CDR3 is TGTGCCAGCAGCTTTAATACCGGGGAGCTGTTTTTT.

As DNA, the CDR3 is TGTGCCAGTAGTCCCTGGACAGGATCGTGGAGCAATCAGCCCCAGCATTTT. It specifies CASSPWTGSWSNQPQHF. V usage is TRBV19 and J usage is TRBJ1-5, with TRBD1 identical over 7 bases. The CDR3 extends over 17 amino acids. Per the germline V gene, CDR1 is LNHDA and CDR2 is SQIVND (reference sequence). Trimming cost V 5 bases and J 1 base; bases outside gene matches: 11.

V and J are TRBV3-1 (or the pseudogene TRBV3-2) and TRBJ2-3; no reliable D call. The CDR3 is 14 amino acids. V lost 5 bases and J 1 base, leaving 10 bases between the germline ends. CDR1 is LGHDT, CDR2 YNNKEL, per germline (reference sequence). The CDR3 protein is CASSYRQGTDTQYF. CDR3 in DNA: TGTGCCAGCAGCTACCGACAAGGCACAGATACGCAGTATTTT.

The rearrangement joins TRBV5-6 to TRBJ1-2; 10 bases line up with TRBD1. Germline CDR1 is SGHDT and CDR2 is YYEEEE. Trimming took 0 bases from V and 5 from J; bases not matched to a gene: 10. The CDR3 runs to 17 residues. The DNA of the CDR3 is TGTGCCAGCAGCTTGGTCGGCGGGACAGGGGACGCGTATGGCTACACCTTC. It codes for CASSLVGGTGDAYGYTF.

The rearrangement links TRBV11-2 to TRBJ2-5, with a tentative D call TRBD1 (5 bases). Trimming took 3 bases from V and 5 from J, leaving 16 bases between them. CDR1 SGHAT and CDR2 FQNNGV come from the germline V gene. The CDR3 contains 15 residues. The chain's CDR3 is CASSFKGRAGETQYF. The CDR3 DNA follows: TGTGCCAGCAGCTTTAAGGGCAGGGCCGGGGAGACCCAGTACTTC.

The rearrangement joins TRBV19 to TRBJ1-2; the D gene is possibly TRBD1 (6 bases). CDR1 LNHDA and CDR2 SQIVND come from the germline V gene (reference sequence). V lost 6 bases and J lost 4, with 15 bases in between. The length of the CDR3 is 14 residues. In DNA form, the CDR3 reads TGTGCCAGTAGAGGGGGTACAGGACCCTATGGCTACACCTTC. It codes for CASRGGTGPYGYTF.